The 10 T cell receptor beta chains below all came from one sample that was sequenced in a study of T cells in Graves' hyperthyroidism and ophthalmopathy. The TCR beta CDR3 regions underwent amplification using RNA transcripts as the source. The TCR CDR3 was amplified in a first-round RT-PCR using the HTBI primer set. TCRdb redid the calling of the multiplex PCR reads with MiXCR, one entry per CDR3 protein. The profile shows roughly 380,000 distinct CDR3 sequences, 13% of them singletons. The sample consisted of blood. The receptors were sampled from a man between 25 and 39 years old with Graves' hyperthyroidism that later progressed to Graves' ophthalmopathy.

This clonotype has at least ten counts. The chain couples TRBV28 to TRBJ2-7; 9 bases fit TRBD1. The CDR3 runs 14 residues. The germline V gene has CDR1 MDHEN and CDR2 SYDVKM. The V segment lost 7 bases and the J segment 2 bases; nucleotides outside the gene matches: 6. The CDR3 DNA reads as TGTGCCAGCACCTCCCGGGACAGGGCCTACGAGCAGTACTTC. It is translated as CASTSRDRAYEQYF.

This clonotype has at least ten counts. This chain uses TRBV7-2 with TRBJ2-1; the match to TRBD2 covers 11 bases. This CDR3 is built from 16 residues. From germline, CDR1 is SGHTA and CDR2 FQGNSA. The trim removed 2 bases at V and 4 bases at J, leaving 4 bases unmatched. DNA for the CDR3: TGTGCCAGCAGCTTAAGAACTAGCGGGGGATACAATGAGCAGTTCTTC. Translated, it gives CASSLRTSGGYNEQFF.

The chain has TRBV25-1 and TRBJ2-1, with TRBD2 matching over 10 bases. With 6 bases clipped from V and 5 bases from J, the junction kept 7 bases outside the gene matches. Germline V CDR1 and CDR2: MGHDK, SYGVNS. The CDR3 is 15 amino acids. As DNA, the CDR3 is TGTGCCAGCAGAGAAGCGGGGGGGAGCCACAATGAGCAGTTCTTC. This codes for CASREAGGSHNEQFF.

The rearrangement links TRBV11-1 to TRBJ2-7; TRBD1 matches at 7 bases. Germline V lookup: CDR1 SGHAT, CDR2 FQDESV (reference sequence). This CDR3 has 14 residues. V lost 5 bases to trimming and J lost 2 bases; unmatched junction nucleotides: 6. The chain's CDR3 is CASSRDRRTYEQYF. The CDR3 DNA sequence: TGTGCCAGCAGCCGGGACAGAAGAACCTACGAGCAGTACTTC. Complete variable domain (other parts from reference TRBV11-1 and TRBJ2-7): EAEVAQSPRYKITEKSQAVAFWCDPISGHATLYWYRQILGQGPELLVQFQDESVVDDSQLPKDRFSAERLKGVDSTLKIQPAELGDSAMYLCASSRDRRTYEQYFGPGTRLTVT.

V gene TRBV12-3 or TRBV12-4 combines with J gene TRBJ2-2, with 9 bases that match TRBD2. V was pared by 8 bases and J by 1 base, with 8 bases of the junction left unmatched. This CDR3 has 16 residues. The CDR3 nucleotides read TGTGCCAGCTCGAAGCGGGGGGCCGTGAACACCGGGGAGCTGTTTTTT. Translated, it gives CASSKRGAVNTGELFF.

This clonotype occurred many times. This chain links TRBV5-1 with TRBJ2-3; 7 bases are a match to TRBD1. This CDR3 comprises 14 residues. Looked up from germline, CDR1 is SGHRS and CDR2 is YFSETQ. Trimming took 4 bases from V and 6 from J; bases not matched to a gene: 8. The CDR3 sequence: CASSQDRRSDTQYF. As DNA, the CDR3 is TGCGCCAGCAGCCAGGACAGGCGTTCTGATACGCAGTATTTT.

The chain uses TRBV7-6 and TRBJ2-1; 10 nucleotides match TRBD1. CDR1 and CDR2 from the germline V gene are SGHVS and FNYEAQ. V shed 2 bases and J 5 bases; nucleotides not matched to a gene: 6. This CDR3 has 16 amino acids. For the CDR3, the DNA is TGTGCCAGCAGCTTAAATCGGGACAGGGGTAACAATGAGCAGTTCTTC. It translates to CASSLNRDRGNNEQFF.

This clonotype was counted at least ten times. This rearrangement joins TRBV11-2 to TRBJ1-1; D gene uncertain. Deletions cut 5 bases from V and 4 bases from J, with 14 bases between. Germline V gene lookup returns CDR1 SGHAT and CDR2 FQNNGV. The CDR3 has 14 amino acids. The CDR3 DNA reads TGTGCCAGCAGCCTACCGTGGGAGGGCACTGAAGCTTTCTTT. Translation: CASSLPWEGTEAFF.

Comments on this clonotype: This may stem from a read error, because a much larger clone lies one nucleotide away. The rearrangement uses TRBV2 and TRBJ1-1; D gene ambiguous. V was shortened by 1 base and J by 2 bases, with 5 bases between the two germline ends. The CDR3 contains 13 residues. Germline V gene data show CDR1 as SNHLY and CDR2 as FYNNEI. The CDR3: CASSEDRNTEAFF. The CDR3, as DNA: TGTGCCAGCAGTGAAGATAGAAACACTGAAGCTTTCTTT.

This clonotype showed up just a few times. This chain uses TRBV6-1 with TRBJ1-5, with 7 bases matching TRBD1. Germline values: CDR1 MNHNS, CDR2 SASEGT. The ends lost 5 bases at V and 13 bases at J; junction bases unmatched: 8. The CDR3 spans 12 residues. In DNA form, the CDR3 reads TGTGCCAGCAGTCTTATGACAGGGCCACAGCATTTT. Translated, it gives CASSLMTGPQHF.